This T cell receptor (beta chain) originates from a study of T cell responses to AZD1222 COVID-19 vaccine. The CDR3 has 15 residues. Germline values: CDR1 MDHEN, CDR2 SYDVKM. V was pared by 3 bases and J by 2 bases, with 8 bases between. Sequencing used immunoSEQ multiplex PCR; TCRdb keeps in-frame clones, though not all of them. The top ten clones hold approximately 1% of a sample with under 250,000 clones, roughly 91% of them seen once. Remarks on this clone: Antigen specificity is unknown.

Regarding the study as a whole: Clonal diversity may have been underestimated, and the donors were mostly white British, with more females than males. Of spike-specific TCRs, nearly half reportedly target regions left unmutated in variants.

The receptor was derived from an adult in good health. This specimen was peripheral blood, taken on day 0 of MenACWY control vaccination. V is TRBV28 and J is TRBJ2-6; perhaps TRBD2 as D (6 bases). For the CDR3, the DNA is TGTGCCAGCAGTTTGGCGGGGACTGGGGCCAACGTCCTGACTTTC. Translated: CASSLAGTGANVLTF.